This TCR beta chain was observed in a study of shared clonotypes between healthy human individuals. Study in general: Each donor's CD4 naive and CD4 memory cells filled three plates apiece, CD8 naive two, and CD8 memory one.

Naivety among CD8 cells was defined by CD45RO negativity and positive CCR7 selection, thereby excluding terminally differentiated effector memory CD45RA+ cells. Per germline, CDR1 MDHEN and CDR2 SYDVKM. This CDR3 region has 15 residues. The V and J ends lost 6 bases and 0 bases respectively, with 12 bases between them. Using immunoSEQ multiplex PCR, the repertoire was profiled, and TCRdb retains in-frame clones only, with some absent. The data contain about 2,200,000 clones, about 93% of them singletons. Broader study findings: Some naive CD4 clonotypes, 4.5% to 5.5%, turned up in common across four donors.

In this sample, this clone turned up once. What it binds is not known. The sample contains more than one DNA sequence encoding this CDR3. The chain is built from TRBV28 and TRBJ2-1, with D perhaps TRBD1 (5 bases). The clonotype comes from a young man in good health. Some clones in this sample may be carry-over from other donors' samples. Sample: naive CD8+ T cells from PBMCs. The CDR3: CASSYRQSSYNEQFF. The CDR3, as DNA: TGTGCCAGCAGCTACCGACAGAGCTCCTACAATGAGCAGTTCTTC.